Sequencing of this T cell receptor beta chain was carried out in a study of vaccination effects on CD4 cells after COVID-19. Whole-study findings and limits: Common cold coronaviruses were cross-recognized by only 1 of 255 vaccine-induced clones in healthy vaccinees.

As concerns this clone: Its specificity is unknown.

With the ViraFEST assay, the study expanded antigen-specific CD4+ T cells using viral peptide pools, then sequenced them. The culture ran for 10 days, and then CD4+ T cells were isolated. Nobody among the vaccine recipients had prior SARS-CoV-2 infection (nucleocapsid antibodies were negative). A few million PBMC were seeded per well and grown in the presence of roughly 11 IU/ml IL-2 and approximately 11 ug/ml peptides. This table comes from immunoSEQ multiplex PCR, and its TCRdb copy is limited to in-frame clones, with some not included. Seen here are just under 75,000 clones, roughly 79% observed once, and the top ten hold just under 3%. Trimming pared 5 bases from V and 5 bases from J, leaving 33 bases between. Germline V gene sequence: CDR1 SGHNT, CDR2 YENEEA. The CDR3 has 20 residues.

This TCR was sampled from a human donor who received a COVID-19 vaccine. The input for sequencing was CD4+ T cells from PBMCs cultured with HCoV-NL63 spike peptides, taken before COVID-19 vaccination. V gene TRBV11-3 combines with J gene TRBJ2-5; D might be TRBD1 (7 bases). The CDR3 here is CASSPPPRAGGSIDCETQYF. DNA of the CDR3: TGTGCCAGCAGCCCCCCCCCGCGGGCAGGGGGGTCGATTGATTGTGAGACCCAGTACTTC.